The 13 T cell receptor beta chains below were found in one sample sequenced in a study of T-cell reconstitution after alpha-beta-depleted transplantation in children. Preparation of the TCRbeta library used unique molecular identifiers. TCRdb processed the PCR reads anew with MiXCR; each CDR3 protein has one entry. This sample carries 400,000 to 500,000 distinct CDR3 sequences, around 9.9% of them seen once, and the ten largest clones take approximately 5%. The sample here was PBMCs from the stem cell graft donor, taken from the stem cell graft. The receptor source for this set is a human donor who donated a stem cell graft to a child with acute myeloid leukemia.

The chain couples TRBV4-1 to TRBJ2-6; D not resolved. CDR1 is MGHRA, CDR2 YSYEKL, per germline. V was pared by 0 bases and J by 0 bases, with 6 bases between. The CDR3 has 16 amino acids. CDR3 nucleotides: TGCGCCAGCAGCCAAGAGGGCCACTCTGGGGCCAACGTCCTGACTTTC. This encodes CASSQEGHSGANVLTF.

This clonotype was detected many times. The DNA for the CDR3 is TGCAGTGCTAGAGAGATGCAGGGGAGAAACACCATATATTTT. Its protein is CSAREMQGRNTIYF. The chain couples TRBV20-1 to TRBJ1-3, with D possibly TRBD1 on 6 matching bases. V dropped 0 bases and J dropped 5 bases, with 11 bases sitting between them. CDR1 is DFQATT, CDR2 SNEGSKA, per germline (reference sequence). The CDR3 consists of 14 residues.

This clonotype showed up just a few times. The chain joins TRBV20-1 to TRBJ1-3; D remains ambiguous. V dropped 7 bases and J dropped 0 bases, with 7 bases sitting between them. The CDR3 extends over 12 amino acids. CDR1 is DFQATT, CDR2 SNEGSKA, per germline (reference sequence). The CDR3 DNA reads as TGCAGTGTCATGAGCTCTGGAAACACCATATATTTT. Translation gives CSVMSSGNTIYF.

The V call is TRBV20-1, the J call TRBJ1-2, with a tentative D call TRBD1 (6 bases). The CDR3 covers 16 residues. The germline CDR1 and CDR2 sequences are DFQATT and SNEGSKA (reference sequence). V gave up 2 bases and J gave up 2 bases, with 18 bases separating them. The CDR3 here is CSARSAAGGVNYGYTF. The CDR3 DNA follows: TGCAGTGCTAGATCCGCCGCGGGGGGCGTAAACTATGGCTACACCTTC.

The chain is built from TRBV28 and TRBJ2-2, with 8 bases that match TRBD1. CDR1 and CDR2 from the germline V gene are MDHEN and SYDVKM. V lost 5 bases to trimming and J lost 2 bases; unmatched junction nucleotides: 10. The CDR3 is made up of 17 amino acids. The CDR3 bases are TGTGCCAGCAGTCAGACCGGGACAGGACCAAACACCGGGGAGCTGTTTTTT. Protein product: CASSQTGTGPNTGELFF.

This clonotype was detected a few times. The V and J genes are TRBV10-3 and TRBJ1-5; D possibly corresponds to TRBD1 (5 bases). Trimming removed 6 bases at V and 6 bases at J, with 18 bases between. The CDR3 runs to 15 residues. Germline assignment: CDR1 ENHRY and CDR2 SYGVKD. CDR3 region: CAISRDLSASQPQHF. CDR3 coding DNA: TGTGCCATCAGCAGGGACCTTTCGGCCAGTCAGCCCCAGCATTTT.

The rearrangement links TRBV15 to TRBJ2-7; the D call may be TRBD1 or TRBD2 (5 bases each). The germline V and J ends were trimmed by 0 bases and 2 bases, with 8 bases remaining between them. In germline, CDR1 is LNHNV, CDR2 YYDKDF (reference sequence). The CDR3 is made up of 14 amino acids. The CDR3 nucleotides are TGTGCCACCAGCAGAGATCGGGGACCCTACGAGCAGTACTTC. This gives the protein CATSRDRGPYEQYF.

The chain is built from TRBV10-3 and TRBJ2-3; the D is unclear. V dropped 3 bases and J dropped 5 bases, with 3 bases sitting between them. CDR1 ENHRY and CDR2 SYGVKD come from the germline V gene. The CDR3 consists of 11 residues. The DNA of the CDR3 is TGTGCCATCAGTGACAAAGATACGCAGTATTTT. This encodes CAISDKDTQYF.

This clonotype came up many times. The V and J genes are TRBV27 and TRBJ1-2, with 8 nucleotides matching TRBD1. J was trimmed by 11 bases and V by 2 bases; bases with no gene match: 10. The CDR3 covers 14 residues. Germline V gives CDR1 MNHEY, CDR2 SMNVEV (reference sequence). The CDR3 loop reads CASSLVAGGDGYTF. The DNA of the CDR3 is TGTGCCAGCAGTTTAGTGGCAGGGGGCGACGGGTACACCTTC.

This clonotype was picked up one time. This chain uses TRBV29-1 with TRBJ2-1, with 9 bases lining up with TRBD1. Losses at the gene ends were 7 bases for V and 8 bases for J; bases not matched to a gene: 12. This CDR3 contains 14 residues. Per the germline V gene, CDR1 is SQVTM and CDR2 is ANQGSEA. CDR3 DNA: TGCAGCGGTACACCCCGGGACAGGGTCCATGAGCAGTTCTTC. Protein: CSGTPRDRVHEQFF.

J is TRBJ2-1 and V is TRBV11-2, with 8 bases lining up with TRBD1. CDR3 length equals 14 residues. The germline V gene encodes CDR1 SGHAT and CDR2 FQNNGV. After removal of 5 bases from V and 8 bases from J, the junction contained 8 bases not matched to a gene. CDR3 amino acids: CASSPGTGPHEQFF. CDR3 in DNA: TGTGCCAGCAGCCCTGGGACAGGACCCCATGAGCAGTTCTTC.

The V gene is TRBV5-5, the J gene TRBJ2-1, with 7 bases that match TRBD2. The germline V gene has CDR1 SGHKS and CDR2 YYEKEE (reference sequence). The CDR3 is made up of 16 amino acids. V lost 3 bases and J lost 1; bases outside the gene matches: 7. The CDR3 bases are TGTGCCAGCAGCTCCGGGACTACTTTTTCCTACAATGAGCAGTTCTTC. Amino acids: CASSSGTTFSYNEQFF.

The V call is TRBV6-5, the J call TRBJ2-3; 7 bases line up with TRBD2. Germline V gives CDR1 MNHEY, CDR2 SVGAGI. The CDR3 totals 16 residues. V was pared by 2 bases and J by 0 bases, with 5 bases of the junction left unmatched. The CDR3 DNA reads TGTGCCAGCAGTTACCTTGTAGCGGGTAGCACAGATACGCAGTATTTT. Its protein product is CASSYLVAGSTDTQYF.